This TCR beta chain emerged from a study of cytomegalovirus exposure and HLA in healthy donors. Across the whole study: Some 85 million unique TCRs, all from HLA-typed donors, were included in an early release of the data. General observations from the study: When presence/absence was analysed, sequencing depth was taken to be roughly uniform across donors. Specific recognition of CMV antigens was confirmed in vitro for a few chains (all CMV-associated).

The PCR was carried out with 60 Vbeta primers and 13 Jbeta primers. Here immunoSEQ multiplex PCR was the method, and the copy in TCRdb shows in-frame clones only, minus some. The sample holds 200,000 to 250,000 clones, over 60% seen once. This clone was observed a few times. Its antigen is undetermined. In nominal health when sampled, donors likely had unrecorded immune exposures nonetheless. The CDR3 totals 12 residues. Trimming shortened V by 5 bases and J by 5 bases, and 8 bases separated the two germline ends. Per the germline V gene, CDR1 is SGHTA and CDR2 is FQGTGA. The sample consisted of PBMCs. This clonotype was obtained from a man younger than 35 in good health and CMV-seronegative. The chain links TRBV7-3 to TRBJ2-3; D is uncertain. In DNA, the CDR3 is TGTGCCAGCAGCCCCCCGGGAGATACGCAGTATTTT. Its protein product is CASSPPGDTQYF. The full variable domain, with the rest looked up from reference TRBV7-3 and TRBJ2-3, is GAGVSQTPSNKVTEKGKYVELRCDPISGHTALYWYRQSLGQGPEFLIYFQGTGAADDSGLPNDRFFAVRPEGSVSTLKIQRTERGDSAVYLCASSPPGDTQYFGPGTRLTVL.